This TCR beta chain emerged from a study of blood T cell repertoires in COVID-19. About the study: COVID-19 samples from acute and convalescent phases originated in the United States, Italy and Spain.

Method: immunoSEQ multiplex PCR; TCRdb's copy keeps in-frame clones and lacks some. The data show hundreds of thousands of clones, 88% seen once. This CDR3 has 14 residues. V was pared by 2 bases and J by 7 bases, with 9 bases between. Germline V CDR1 and CDR2: MNHEY, SVGAGI. V is TRBV6-5 and J is TRBJ1-6; weak D call: TRBD1 (6 bases). The origin of this receptor is a woman aged 25 to 45 with COVID-19, enrolled during active disease. Sequencing was performed on peripheral blood. Here the CDR3 DNA reads TGTGCCAGCAGTTACGGTGACAGGAATTCACCCCTCCACTTT. This codes for CASSYGDRNSPLHF.